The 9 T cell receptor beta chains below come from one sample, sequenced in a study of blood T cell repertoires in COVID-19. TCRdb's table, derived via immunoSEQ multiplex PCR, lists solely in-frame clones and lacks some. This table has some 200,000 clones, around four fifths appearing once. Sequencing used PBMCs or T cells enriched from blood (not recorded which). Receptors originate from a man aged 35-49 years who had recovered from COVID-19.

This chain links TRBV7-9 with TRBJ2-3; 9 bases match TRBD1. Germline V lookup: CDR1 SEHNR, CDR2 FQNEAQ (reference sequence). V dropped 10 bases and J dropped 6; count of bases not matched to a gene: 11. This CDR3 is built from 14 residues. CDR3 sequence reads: CAIAPGQGQDTQYF. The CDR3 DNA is TGTGCCATTGCGCCGGGACAGGGCCAGGATACGCAGTATTTT.

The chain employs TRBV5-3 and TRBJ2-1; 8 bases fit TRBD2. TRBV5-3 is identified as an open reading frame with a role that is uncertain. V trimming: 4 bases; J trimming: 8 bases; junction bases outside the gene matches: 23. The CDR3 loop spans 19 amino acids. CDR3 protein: CARSQIGHDSGEGLDEQFF. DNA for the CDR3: TGTGCCAGAAGCCAGATCGGACACGATAGCGGGGAGGGACTGGATGAGCAGTTCTTC.

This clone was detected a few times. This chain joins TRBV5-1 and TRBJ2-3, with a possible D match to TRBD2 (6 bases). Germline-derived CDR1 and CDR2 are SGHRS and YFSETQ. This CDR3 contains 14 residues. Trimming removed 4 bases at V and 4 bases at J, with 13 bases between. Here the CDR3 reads CASSPMRGADTQYF. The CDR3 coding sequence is TGCGCCAGCAGCCCTATGCGCGGGGCAGATACGCAGTATTTT.

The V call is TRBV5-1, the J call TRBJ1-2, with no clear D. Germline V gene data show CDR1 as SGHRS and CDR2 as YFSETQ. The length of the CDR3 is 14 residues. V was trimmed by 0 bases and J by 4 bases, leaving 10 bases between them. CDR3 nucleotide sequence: TGCGCCAGCAGCTTGGGTCCGGAGATCTATGGCTACACCTTC. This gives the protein CASSLGPEIYGYTF.

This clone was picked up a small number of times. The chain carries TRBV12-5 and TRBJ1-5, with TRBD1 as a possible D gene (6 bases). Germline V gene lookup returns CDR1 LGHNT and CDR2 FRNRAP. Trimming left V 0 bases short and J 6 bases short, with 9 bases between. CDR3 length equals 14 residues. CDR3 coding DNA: TGTGCTAGTGGTTTGGTACAGGGTCGTCAGCCCCAGCATTTT. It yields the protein CASGLVQGRQPQHF.

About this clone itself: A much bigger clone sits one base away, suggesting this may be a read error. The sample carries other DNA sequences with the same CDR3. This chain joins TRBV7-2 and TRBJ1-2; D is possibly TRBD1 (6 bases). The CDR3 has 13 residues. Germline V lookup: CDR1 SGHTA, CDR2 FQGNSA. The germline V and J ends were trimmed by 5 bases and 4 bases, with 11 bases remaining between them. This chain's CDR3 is CASSLGQLYGYTF. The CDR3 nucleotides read TGTGCCAGCAGCCTAGGACAGCTCTATGGCTACACCTTC.

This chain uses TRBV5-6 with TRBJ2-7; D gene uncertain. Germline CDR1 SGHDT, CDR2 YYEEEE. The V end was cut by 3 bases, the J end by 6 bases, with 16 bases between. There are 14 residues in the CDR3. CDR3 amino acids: CASSSSGYASEQYF. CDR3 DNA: TGTGCCAGCAGCTCATCAGGCTACGCCAGCGAGCAGTACTTC.

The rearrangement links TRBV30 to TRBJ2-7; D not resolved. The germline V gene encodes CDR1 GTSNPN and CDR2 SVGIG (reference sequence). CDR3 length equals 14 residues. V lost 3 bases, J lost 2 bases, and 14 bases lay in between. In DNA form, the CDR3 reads TGTGCCTGGAGGAGAGGCAGTGCAACCTACGAGCAGTACTTC. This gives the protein CAWRRGSATYEQYF.

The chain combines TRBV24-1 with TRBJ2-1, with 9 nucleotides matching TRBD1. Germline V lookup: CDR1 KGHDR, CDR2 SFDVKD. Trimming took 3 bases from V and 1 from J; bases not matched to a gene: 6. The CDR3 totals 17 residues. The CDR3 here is CATSDDTGGASYNEQFF. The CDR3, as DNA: TGTGCCACCAGTGATGACACAGGGGGCGCATCCTACAATGAGCAGTTCTTC.